This T cell receptor beta chain was documented in a study of T cell responses to AZD1222 COVID-19 vaccine. The overall study: Researchers grouped second doses given at about 4 or about 12 weeks into one pool. Study conclusions and caveats: The peak T cell response came first, and repertoires were sampled only after it. Of spike-specific TCRs, nearly half reportedly target regions left unmutated in variants. The number of AZD1222 recipients seropositive at baseline was only 5 to 7.

This clone was counted only a few times. Its antigen remains unknown. Sequencing was performed with immunoSEQ multiplex PCR; in TCRdb, only in-frame clones are kept and a portion is missing. The sample shows over 110,000 clones, roughly 92% of them seen only once. There are 12 residues in the CDR3. V was trimmed by 7 bases and J by 5 bases, leaving 11 bases between them. Germline-derived CDR1 and CDR2 are MDHEN and SYDVKM. The material sequenced was peripheral blood, taken on day 0 of AZD1222 vaccination. J is TRBJ1-2 and V is TRBV28; maybe TRBD1 (5 bases). This receptor was obtained from an adult in good health. This CDR3 reads CASTTTGYGYTF. CDR3 bases: TGTGCCAGCACCACCACAGGTTATGGCTACACCTTC.